The TCR beta chain described here comes from a study of blood T cell repertoires in COVID-19. On the study more broadly: Specimens from acute and convalescent COVID-19 originated in the United States, Italy and Spain. PBMCs, B-cell-depleted T cells, or T cells were the source of the cDNA or gDNA that made up the material.

Seattle researchers signed up patients amid active infection and tracked them longitudinally. Original data processing: Estimation of nucleated cell counts was performed using reference gene primer amplification. Profiling relied on immunoSEQ multiplex PCR, and the TCRdb table lists in-frame clones only, not all of them. The D gene and trimming were derived from the DNA, and the V and J assignments and clone size from that table. The table shows approximately 320,000 clones, with 89% occurring only once. Germline V lookup: CDR1 MNHEY, CDR2 SVGAGI. This CDR3 is built from 13 residues. The V and J ends lost 7 bases and 3 bases respectively, with 10 bases between them.

This TCR came from a woman aged 25-40 years with COVID-19, enrolled during active disease. Sequencing used peripheral blood. The rearrangement joins TRBV6-5 to TRBJ1-5; D might be TRBD1 (5 bases). For the CDR3, the DNA is TGTGCCAGCATGGAAGGGGTCAATCAGCCCCAGCATTTT. Residues: CASMEGVNQPQHF.